Below are 4 T cell receptor beta chains sequenced from a single sample in a study of monozygotic twins with inflammatory bowel disease. Following a re-call of the 5' RACE reads, TCRdb has one entry per CDR3 protein and lacks DNA. The sample's table shows more than 120,000 distinct CDR3 sequences. The sample taken for sequencing was blood. These receptors were taken from a human donor with ulcerative colitis or Crohn's disease, or a healthy co-twin of an affected twin (not recorded which).

This chain uses TRBV6-2 or TRBV6-3 with TRBJ1-2; TCRdb returns TRBD1, unconfirmable since there is no DNA. Germline V CDR1 and CDR2: MNHEY, SVGEGT. The CDR3 sequence is 14 residues long. The CDR3 loop is CATRPGQTFYGYTF.

V gene TRBV5-4 combines with J gene TRBJ2-7; TCRdb picks TRBD1, but there is no DNA to check that call. This CDR3 has 15 amino acids. Per the germline V gene, CDR1 is SGHNT and CDR2 is YYREEE (reference sequence). The CDR3 loop is CASSSQDRGNYEQYF.

This rearrangement joins TRBV24-1 to TRBJ2-3; lacking DNA, the TRBD1 call made by TCRdb goes unchecked. The CDR3 covers 15 residues. The germline CDR1 and CDR2 sequences are KGHDR and SFDVKD. Here the CDR3 reads CATSDGTGGPDTQYF.

The chain has TRBV5-6 and TRBJ2-7; TCRdb selects TRBD1, and the lack of DNA leaves this call unchecked. CDR3 size: 16 residues. Germline V gene data show CDR1 as SGHDT and CDR2 as YYEEEE. The CDR3 is CASSLAGRGPSYEQYF.